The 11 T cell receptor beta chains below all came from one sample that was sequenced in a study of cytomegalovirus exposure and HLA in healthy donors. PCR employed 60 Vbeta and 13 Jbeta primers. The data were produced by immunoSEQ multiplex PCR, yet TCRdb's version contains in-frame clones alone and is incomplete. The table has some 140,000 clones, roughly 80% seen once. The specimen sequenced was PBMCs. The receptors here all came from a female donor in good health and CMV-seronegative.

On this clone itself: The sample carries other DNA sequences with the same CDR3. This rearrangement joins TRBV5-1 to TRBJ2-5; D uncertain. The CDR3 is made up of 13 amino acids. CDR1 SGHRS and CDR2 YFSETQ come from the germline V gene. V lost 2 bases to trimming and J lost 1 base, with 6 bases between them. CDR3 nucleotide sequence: TGCGCCAGCAGCTTAGCCCTCCAAGAGACCCAGTACTTC. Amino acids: CASSLALQETQYF.

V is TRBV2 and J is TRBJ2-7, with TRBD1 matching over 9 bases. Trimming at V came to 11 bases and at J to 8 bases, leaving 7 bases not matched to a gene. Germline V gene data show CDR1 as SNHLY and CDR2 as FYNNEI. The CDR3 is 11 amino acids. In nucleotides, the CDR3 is TGTGCCGGTGGACAGGGGAGACAGCAGTACTTC. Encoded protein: CAGGQGRQQYF.

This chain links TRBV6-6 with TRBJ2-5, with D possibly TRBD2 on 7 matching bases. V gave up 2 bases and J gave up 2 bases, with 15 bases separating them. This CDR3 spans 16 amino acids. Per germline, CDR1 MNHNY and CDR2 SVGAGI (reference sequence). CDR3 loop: CASSYPEGGEQETQYF. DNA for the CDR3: TGTGCCAGCAGTTACCCCGAGGGGGGGGAACAAGAGACCCAGTACTTC.

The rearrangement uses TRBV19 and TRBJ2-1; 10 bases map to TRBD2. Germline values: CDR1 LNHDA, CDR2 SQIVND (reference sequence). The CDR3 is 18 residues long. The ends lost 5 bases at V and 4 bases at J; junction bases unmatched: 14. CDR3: CASSSTSGFRRGYNEQFF. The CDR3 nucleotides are TGTGCCAGTAGTTCGACTAGCGGGTTCCGACGGGGGTACAATGAGCAGTTCTTC.

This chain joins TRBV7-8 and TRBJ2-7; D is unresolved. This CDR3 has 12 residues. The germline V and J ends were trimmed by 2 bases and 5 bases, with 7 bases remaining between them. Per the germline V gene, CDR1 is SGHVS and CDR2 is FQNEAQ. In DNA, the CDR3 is TGTGCCAGCAGCTTATTCGCGGACGAGCAGTACTTC. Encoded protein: CASSLFADEQYF. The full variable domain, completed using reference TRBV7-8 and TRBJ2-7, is GAGVSQSPRYKVAKRGQDVALRCDPISGHVSLFWYQQALGQGPEFLTYFQNEAQLDKSGLPSDRFFAERPEGSVSTLKIQRTQQEDSAVYLCASSLFADEQYFGPGTRLTVT.

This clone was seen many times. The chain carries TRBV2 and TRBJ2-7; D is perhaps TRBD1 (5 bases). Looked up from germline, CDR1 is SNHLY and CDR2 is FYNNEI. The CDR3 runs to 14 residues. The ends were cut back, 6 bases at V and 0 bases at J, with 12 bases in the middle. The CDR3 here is CASRRRARSYEQYF. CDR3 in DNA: TGTGCCAGCAGGCGCAGGGCTCGCTCCTACGAGCAGTACTTC.

This CDR3 reads CASRGLAGVNEQFF. The CDR3 DNA is TGTGCCAGCAGAGGACTAGCGGGAGTGAATGAGCAGTTCTTC. The V gene is TRBV27, the J gene TRBJ2-1, with 13 bases identical to TRBD2. V dropped 6 bases and J dropped 7; count of bases not matched to a gene: 3. In germline, CDR1 is MNHEY, CDR2 SMNVEV (reference sequence). This CDR3 is built from 14 residues.

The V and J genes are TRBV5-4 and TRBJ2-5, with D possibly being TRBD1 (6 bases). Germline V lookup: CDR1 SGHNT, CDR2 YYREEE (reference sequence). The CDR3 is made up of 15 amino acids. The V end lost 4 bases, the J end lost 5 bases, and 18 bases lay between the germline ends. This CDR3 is CASSRGGRDWETQYF. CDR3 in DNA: TGTGCCAGCAGCCGAGGGGGTAGAGATTGGGAGACCCAGTACTTC.

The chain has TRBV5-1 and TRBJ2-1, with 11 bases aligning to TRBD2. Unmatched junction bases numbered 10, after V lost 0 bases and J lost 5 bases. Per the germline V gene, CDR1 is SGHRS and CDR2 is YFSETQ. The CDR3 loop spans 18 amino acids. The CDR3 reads CASSLAGGSGRENNEQFF. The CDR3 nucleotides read TGCGCCAGCAGCTTGGCAGGGGGTAGCGGGAGGGAAAACAATGAGCAGTTCTTC.

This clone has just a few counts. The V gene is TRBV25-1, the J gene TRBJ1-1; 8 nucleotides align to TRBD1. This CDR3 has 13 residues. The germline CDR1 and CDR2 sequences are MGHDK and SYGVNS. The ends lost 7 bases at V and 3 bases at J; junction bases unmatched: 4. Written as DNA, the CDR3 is TGTGCCAGCAAGGACAGGGAGTACACTGAAGCTTTCTTT. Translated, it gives CASKDREYTEAFF.

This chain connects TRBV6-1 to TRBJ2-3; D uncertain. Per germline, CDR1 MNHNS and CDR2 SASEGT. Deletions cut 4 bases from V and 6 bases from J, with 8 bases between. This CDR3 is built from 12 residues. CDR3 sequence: CASSALEDTQYF. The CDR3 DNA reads TGTGCCAGCAGTGCCCTGGAGGATACGCAGTATTTT.